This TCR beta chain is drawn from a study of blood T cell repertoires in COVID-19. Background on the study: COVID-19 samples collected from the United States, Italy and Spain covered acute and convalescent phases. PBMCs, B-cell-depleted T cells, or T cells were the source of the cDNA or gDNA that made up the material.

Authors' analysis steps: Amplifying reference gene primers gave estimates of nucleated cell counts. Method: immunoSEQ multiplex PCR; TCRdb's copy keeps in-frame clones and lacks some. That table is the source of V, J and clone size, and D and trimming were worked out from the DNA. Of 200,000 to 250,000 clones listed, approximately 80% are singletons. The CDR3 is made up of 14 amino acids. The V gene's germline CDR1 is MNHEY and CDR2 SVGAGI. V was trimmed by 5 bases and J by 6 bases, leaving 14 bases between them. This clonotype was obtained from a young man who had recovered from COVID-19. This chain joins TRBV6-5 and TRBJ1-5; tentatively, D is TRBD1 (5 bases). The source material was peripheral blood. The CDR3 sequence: CASSLGEDLQPQHF. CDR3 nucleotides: TGTGCCAGCAGTCTAGGGGAGGACCTTCAGCCCCAGCATTTT.